What follows are 22 T cell receptor beta chains derived from one specimen sequenced in a study of blood T cells in healthy people across ages. The second PCR ran about 7 to 12 cycles with a sample-barcoded 5' primer and J-beta primers. TCRdb reprocessed the 5' RACE reads via MiXCR and lists one record per CDR3 protein. Of hundreds of thousands of distinct CDR3 sequences listed, about 30% are singletons. Material: blood. The source of these receptors is a woman aged 80 or over in good health.

This chain uses TRBV7-8 with TRBJ1-2; no clear D gene. V gave up 5 bases and J gave up 4 bases, with 17 bases separating them. This CDR3 contains 15 residues. Germline CDR1 reads SGHVS; CDR2 reads FQNEAQ. The CDR3 nucleotides are TGTGCCAGCAGCCCGGCGAAGTCAGGCTCCTATGGCTACACCTTC. Translated: CASSPAKSGSYGYTF.

This clonotype was picked up one time. The rearrangement uses TRBV7-2 and TRBJ2-3; 7 nucleotides line up with TRBD1. The CDR3 extends over 16 amino acids. V shed 1 base and J 3 bases; nucleotides not matched to a gene: 7. The V gene's germline CDR1 is SGHTA and CDR2 FQGNSA. CDR3 coding DNA: TGTGCCAGCAGCTTAGGTGGCAGGGGGTCGACAGATACGCAGTATTTT. Translation: CASSLGGRGSTDTQYF.

This clonotype was seen many times. This sequence joins TRBV20-1 and TRBJ1-5; D might be TRBD1 (6 bases). The CDR3 has 12 residues. With 4 bases removed from V and 6 bases from J, the gap between germline ends came to 10 bases. CDR1 DFQATT and CDR2 SNEGSKA come from the germline V gene (reference sequence). The CDR3 spells CSATGESQPQHF. In DNA form, the CDR3 reads TGCAGTGCTACAGGGGAAAGTCAGCCCCAGCATTTT.

Notes on this clonotype: A much bigger clone sits one base away, suggesting this may be a read error. The rearrangement uses TRBV20-1 and TRBJ2-7, with D maybe TRBD2 (5 bases). V was clipped by 0 bases and J by 2 bases, with 8 bases between them. This CDR3 is built from 13 residues. The germline CDR1 and CDR2 sequences are DFQATT and SNEGSKA (reference sequence). CDR3 DNA sequence: TGCAGTGCTAGAGACAGCGGAGCCTACGAGCAGTACTTC. Residues: CSARDSGAYEQYF.

In regard to this clonotype: A read error may produce the germline difference seen at one junction end. J is TRBJ2-6 and V is TRBV3-1, with TRBD1 as a possible D gene (5 bases). There are 16 residues in the CDR3. The germline gives CDR1 LGHDT, CDR2 YNNKEL (reference sequence). The CDR3 DNA follows: TGTGCCAGCAGCCAACGTCGGGCCTCTGGGGCCAACGTCCCGACTTTC. Translated, it gives CASSQRRASGANVPTF.

This rearrangement joins TRBV29-1 to TRBJ2-5, with unresolved D. V was clipped by 4 bases and J by 4 bases, with 13 bases between them. This CDR3 comprises 13 residues. The germline V gene has CDR1 SQVTM and CDR2 ANQGSEA. The CDR3 DNA reads as TGCAGCGTTGGCTTGGCGCAGTCAGAGACCCAGTACTTC. This gives the protein CSVGLAQSETQYF.

A note on this clonotype: Without the conserved terminal phenylalanine or tryptophan, this CDR3 likely stems from a read error. The chain has TRBV28 and TRBJ1-6, with D unresolved. Germline assignment: CDR1 MDHEN and CDR2 SYDVKM. V gave up 7 bases and J gave up 9 bases, with 13 bases separating them. The CDR3 loop spans 13 amino acids. The CDR3 DNA follows: TGTGCCAGCACCCGCTCCCCGACTTCACCCCTCCACCTT. Amino acids: CASTRSPTSPLHL.

This clonotype was observed at least ten times. The chain is built from TRBV7-2 and TRBJ2-1; 8 bases line up with TRBD1. CDR3 length: 14 amino acids. Germline CDR1 and CDR2: SGHTA and FQGNSA. Losses at the gene ends were 4 bases for V and 9 bases for J; bases not matched to a gene: 8. The CDR3 protein is CASSSGQDSSEQFF. The CDR3 coding sequence is TGTGCCAGCAGCTCGGGACAGGACTCCTCTGAGCAGTTCTTC.

This clonotype has only a few counts. V usage is TRBV30 and J usage is TRBJ1-5; D is uncertain. Trimming shortened V by 0 bases and J by 3 bases, and 6 bases separated the two germline ends. The V gene's germline CDR1 is GTSNPN and CDR2 SVGIG (reference sequence). The CDR3 totals 13 residues. The CDR3 here is CAWSVTNNQPQHF. Here the CDR3 DNA reads TGTGCCTGGAGTGTGACGAACAATCAGCCCCAGCATTTT.

This clonotype was observed a handful of times. This sequence joins TRBV20-1 and TRBJ1-6; D possibly corresponds to TRBD1 (5 bases). V was cut by 6 bases and J by 10 bases, with 16 bases left in between. Germline loops: CDR1 DFQATT, CDR2 SNEGSKA (reference sequence). The CDR3 loop spans 13 amino acids. This CDR3 is CSARRQGGSPLHF. The CDR3 coding sequence is TGCAGTGCCAGACGGCAGGGAGGATCACCCCTCCACTTT.

Only a few counts were recorded for this clonotype. Compared with germline, one end of the junction differs, possibly owing to a read error. The V and J genes are TRBV27 and TRBJ2-7; D gene unclear. The CDR3 extends over 9 amino acids. Germline V lookup: CDR1 MNHEY, CDR2 SMNVEV (reference sequence). Here the CDR3 DNA reads TGTGCCAGTGGCTACGGGCAGTACTTC. Residues: CASGYGQYF.

This clonotype was seen repeatedly, ten times or more. This chain links TRBV14 with TRBJ2-1; 10 nucleotides agree with TRBD1. CDR3 size: 16 residues. The junction had 12 bases not matched to a gene; V was cut back by 4 bases and J by 9 bases. CDR1 and CDR2 (germline): SGHDN, FVKESK. CDR3 nucleotides: TGTGCCAGCAGCCCCCGGAGACAGGGGGCAAGTGGTGAGCAGTTCTTC. It yields the protein CASSPRRQGASGEQFF.

The table lists this clonotype with a few counts. This sequence joins TRBV10-3 and TRBJ1-5, with a weak D call TRBD1 (5 bases). In germline, CDR1 is ENHRY, CDR2 SYGVKD. V dropped 7 bases and J dropped 4 bases, with 14 bases sitting between them. The CDR3 runs to 14 residues. The CDR3 loop is CAIKALPGNQPQHF. In DNA form, the CDR3 reads TGTGCCATCAAGGCCCTCCCAGGGAATCAGCCCCAGCATTTT.

The chain carries TRBV20-1 and TRBJ2-3; 8 nucleotides line up with TRBD2. The CDR3 length is 15 residues. Germline V CDR1 and CDR2: DFQATT, SNEGSKA (reference sequence). The J segment lost 6 bases and the V segment lost 5 bases, leaving 13 bases of the junction unmatched. This CDR3 is CSAFDGAGAGDTQYF. In nucleotides, the CDR3 is TGCAGTGCTTTCGATGGAGCGGGGGCCGGGGATACGCAGTATTTT.

At least ten counts were recorded for this clonotype. V and J are TRBV12-3 or TRBV12-4 and TRBJ1-5; 8 bases fit TRBD1. J was trimmed by 3 bases and V by 10 bases; bases with no gene match: 11. This CDR3 comprises 15 residues. The CDR3 is CATKTGTGANQPQHF. CDR3 in DNA: TGTGCCACCAAGACCGGGACAGGAGCCAATCAGCCCCAGCATTTT.

V usage is TRBV6-1 and J usage is TRBJ2-7; perhaps TRBD1 as D (5 bases). CDR1 MNHNS and CDR2 SASEGT come from the germline V gene. The germline V and J ends were trimmed by 3 bases and 3 bases, with 15 bases remaining between them. This CDR3 contains 15 residues. The CDR3 DNA reads as TGTGCCAGCAGTGAGCAGGGTAGTCTCGGCTACGAGCAGTACTTC. This translates into CASSEQGSLGYEQYF.

This clonotype was recorded at least ten times. V is TRBV6-2 or TRBV6-3 and J is TRBJ2-7; the D is unclear. The CDR3 length is 15 residues. The germline gives CDR1 MNHEY, CDR2 SVGEGT. Trimming removed 6 bases from V and 3 bases from J, with 18 bases in between. In nucleotides, the CDR3 is TGTGCCAGCAGCCTCGACGCCGTAAGTGGCTACGAGCAGTACTTC. Protein product: CASSLDAVSGYEQYF.

Points on this clonotype: A clone one base away is much larger, so this may be a read error. The V call is TRBV5-1, the J call TRBJ1-1; unclear D gene. V gave up 3 bases and J gave up 1 base, with 10 bases separating them. Germline-derived CDR1 and CDR2 are SGHRS and YFSETQ. This CDR3 has 14 amino acids. The CDR3 reads CASSWARGNTEAFF. The CDR3 nucleotides are TGCGCCAGCAGCTGGGCACGGGGGAACACTGAAGCTTTCTTT.

As for this clonotype: A much larger clonotype is one base distant, so this may be a read error. The final CDR3 position lacks the conserved phenylalanine or tryptophan, pointing to a likely read error. The rearrangement joins TRBV2 to TRBJ2-5, with TRBD2 matching over 8 bases. J lost 2 bases, V lost 10 bases, and 6 bases had no gene match. The CDR3 covers 13 residues. Looked up from germline, CDR1 is SNHLY and CDR2 is FYNNEI. Written as DNA, the CDR3 is TGTGCCACCAAGGCGGGGGGTCAAGAGACCCAGTACTGC. Translated: CATKAGGQETQYC.

The chain combines TRBV20-1 with TRBJ2-7, with D possibly being TRBD1 or TRBD2 (5 bases each). Germline values: CDR1 DFQATT, CDR2 SNEGSKA (reference sequence). V was trimmed by 4 bases and J by 2 bases, leaving 18 bases between them. The CDR3 consists of 15 residues. The CDR3, as DNA: TGCAGTGCTAAGCCCCCCGGGACGCCTACCTACGAGCAGTACTTC. It translates to CSAKPPGTPTYEQYF.

CDR3: CSALDRDQETQYF. CDR3 DNA sequence: TGCAGTGCCCTAGACAGGGACCAAGAGACCCAGTACTTC. J is TRBJ2-5 and V is TRBV20-1; 7 nucleotides match TRBD1. Germline trimming cut 6 bases from V and 0 bases from J; bases unmatched to any gene: 4. Germline values: CDR1 DFQATT, CDR2 SNEGSKA (reference sequence). There are 13 residues in the CDR3.

This clonotype was detected once. This sequence joins TRBV6-6 and TRBJ2-2; a possible D gene is TRBD1 (7 bases). V dropped 6 bases and J dropped 7 bases, with 15 bases sitting between them. CDR1 MNHNY and CDR2 SVGAGI come from the germline V gene (reference sequence). The CDR3 totals 14 residues. The CDR3 sequence is CASRRDRLDGELFF. The DNA for the CDR3 is TGTGCCAGCAGGCGGGACAGACTGGACGGGGAGCTGTTTTTT.